A single sample is the source of the 30 T cell receptor beta chains below, sequenced in a study of OX40 agonist ivuxolimab in advanced cancers. Profiling relied on immunoSEQ multiplex PCR, and the TCRdb table lists in-frame clones only, not all of them. The sample has approximately 47,000 clones, roughly 90% seen once. Sample: CD4+ or CD8+ T cells sorted from blood, taken in a trial of the OX40 agonist ivuxolimab. Receptors originate from an adult with an advanced solid tumor such as melanoma, head and neck, liver or kidney cancer.

The chain employs TRBV11-2 and TRBJ2-7, with 7 positions matching TRBD1. Germline CDR1 and CDR2: SGHAT and FQNNGV. The CDR3 has 14 residues. The ends lost 6 bases at V and 3 bases at J; junction bases unmatched: 8. The CDR3 sequence is CASRIPGQNYEQYF. The CDR3 DNA follows: TGTGCCAGCAGGATCCCGGGACAGAACTACGAGCAGTACTTC.

V and J are TRBV5-1 and TRBJ2-7; 7 bases are a match to TRBD1. CDR1 and CDR2 (germline): SGHRS, YFSETQ. With V trimmed by 4 bases and J by 5 bases, 9 bases remained unmatched. The CDR3 sequence is 14 residues long. CDR3 bases: TGCGCCAGCAGCGAGACGACAGGGTTCAACGAGCAGTACTTC. It yields the protein CASSETTGFNEQYF.

This rearrangement joins TRBV2 to TRBJ2-7; no clear D. The CDR3 consists of 12 residues. The germline V and J ends were trimmed by 6 bases and 0 bases, with 6 bases remaining between them. CDR1 is SNHLY and CDR2 is FYNNEI in the germline V gene. CDR3 DNA sequence: TGTGCCAGCAGCGAGAGCTCCTACGAGCAGTACTTC. Residues: CASSESSYEQYF.

This chain connects TRBV20-1 to TRBJ2-7; D is unresolved. This CDR3 is built from 11 residues. Germline CDR1 reads DFQATT; CDR2 reads SNEGSKA (reference sequence). The germline V and J ends were trimmed by 0 bases and 4 bases, with 4 bases remaining between them. This CDR3 is CSARDQYEQYF. The CDR3 DNA reads TGCAGTGCTAGAGACCAATACGAGCAGTACTTC.

The chain joins TRBV19 to TRBJ2-1; the match to TRBD2 covers 10 bases. The germline CDR1 and CDR2 sequences are LNHDA and SQIVND (reference sequence). CDR3 length: 15 residues. J lost 9 bases, V lost 6 bases, and 11 bases had no gene match. CDR3 sequence: CASRLAGAPGGEQFF. The CDR3 DNA is TGTGCCAGTAGGCTAGCGGGAGCCCCCGGGGGTGAGCAGTTCTTC.

The chain has TRBV10-3 and TRBJ1-1, with TRBD1 identical over 9 bases. Germline V gene lookup returns CDR1 ENHRY and CDR2 SYGVKD. The CDR3 has 16 amino acids. V shed 3 bases, J shed 4 bases, and the junction held 9 bases outside the gene matches. For the CDR3, the DNA is TGTGCCATCAGTGAACCGGGACAGGGTACAGGCACTGAAGCTTTCTTT. Translated, it gives CAISEPGQGTGTEAFF.

This clone was recorded once. This chain joins TRBV5-1 and TRBJ2-6; 8 bases are shared with TRBD1. The length of the CDR3 is 17 residues. Germline CDR1 reads SGHRS; CDR2 reads YFSETQ. The junction had 6 bases not matched to a gene; V was cut back by 4 bases and J by 0 bases. The CDR3 spells CASSLGTGGSGANVLTF. CDR3 nucleotide sequence: TGCGCCAGCAGCCTAGGGACAGGCGGCTCTGGGGCCAACGTCCTGACTTTC. Filled out from reference TRBV5-1 and TRBJ2-6, the complete variable domain reads KAGVTQTPRYLIKTRGQQVTLSCSPISGHRSVSWYQQTPGQGLQFLFEYFSETQRNKGNFPGRFSGRQFSNSRSEMNVSTLELGDSALYLCASSLGTGGSGANVLTFGAGSRLTVL.

This clone was detected once. The chain links TRBV5-1 to TRBJ2-7; D gene unclear. V gave up 7 bases and J gave up 4 bases, with 12 bases separating them. This CDR3 is 12 amino acids long. Germline CDR1 and CDR2: SGHRS and YFSETQ. CDR3: CASSRVNYEQYF. Here the CDR3 DNA reads TGCGCCAGCTCCCGGGTCAATTACGAGCAGTACTTC.

The chain recombines TRBV6-6 with TRBJ2-7; 8 nucleotides line up with TRBD2. Germline V lookup: CDR1 MNHNY, CDR2 SVGAGI (reference sequence). The V segment lost 2 bases and the J segment 0 bases; nucleotides outside the gene matches: 3. The CDR3 covers 15 residues. The DNA for the CDR3 is TGTGCCAGCAGTTACCGACTAGCGAGCTCCTACGAGCAGTACTTC. Encoded protein: CASSYRLASSYEQYF.

V usage is TRBV2 and J usage is TRBJ1-5; a weak D match, TRBD1 (5 bases). CDR1 and CDR2 (germline): SNHLY, FYNNEI. This CDR3 spans 15 amino acids. V shed 4 bases and J shed 2 bases, with 12 bases lying between them. CDR3 nucleotide sequence: TGTGCCAGCAGTGTGGCGCGAGGGGGCAATCAGCCCCAGCATTTT. Amino acid sequence: CASSVARGGNQPQHF. The full variable domain, its missing parts supplied by reference TRBV2 and TRBJ1-5, is EPEVTQTPSHQVTQMGQEVILRCVPISNHLYFYWYRQILGQKVEFLVSFYNNEISEKSEIFDDQFSVERPDGSNFTLKIRSTKLEDSAMYFCASSVARGGNQPQHFGDGTRLSIL.

The V call is TRBV27, the J call TRBJ2-6, with unresolved D. Trimming stripped 9 bases from V and 2 bases from J, with 14 bases between. Germline loops: CDR1 MNHEY, CDR2 SMNVEV (reference sequence). This CDR3 has 15 residues. The CDR3 DNA is TGTGCCAGTCGCGATTTAGGGACTGGGGCCAACGTCCTGACTTTC. It encodes CASRDLGTGANVLTF.

The chain has TRBV30 and TRBJ2-7, with 8 nucleotides matching TRBD1. Germline loops: CDR1 GTSNPN, CDR2 SVGIG (reference sequence). The CDR3 has 12 residues. Trimming took 6 bases from V and 6 from J; bases not matched to a gene: 7. Here the CDR3 DNA reads TGTGCCTGTTACAGGGGGGTCTTCGAGCAGTACTTC. It codes for CACYRGVFEQYF.

The chain carries TRBV6-5 and TRBJ1-1; D not certain. V dropped 4 bases and J dropped 3 bases, with 9 bases sitting between them. The CDR3 consists of 13 residues. The germline V gene has CDR1 MNHEY and CDR2 SVGAGI. The CDR3 DNA reads as TGTGCCAGCAGTTGGGTCGCGGACACTGAAGCTTTCTTT. Its protein product is CASSWVADTEAFF.

CDR3 loop: CASSQCWDRAGALDGDTGELFF. DNA of the CDR3: TGCGCCAGCAGTCAATGCTGGGATCGGGCAGGTGCCCTTGACGGGGACACCGGGGAGCTGTTTTTT. This rearrangement joins TRBV23-1 to TRBJ2-2; tentatively, D is TRBD2 (5 bases). TRBV23-1 is an ORF; its function is uncertain. V was pared by 1 base and J by 3 bases, with 30 bases between. CDR3 length: 22 residues.

This clone was seen more than once but under ten times. The rearrangement uses TRBV7-9 and TRBJ1-2; possible D gene TRBD1, 6 bases. Looked up from germline, CDR1 is SEHNR and CDR2 is FQNEAQ (reference sequence). CDR3 length equals 13 residues. With 3 bases removed from V and 2 bases from J, the gap between germline ends came to 7 bases. Here the CDR3 reads CASSFDRNYGYTF. For the CDR3, the DNA is TGTGCCAGCAGCTTTGACAGGAACTATGGCTACACCTTC.

This sequence joins TRBV6-6 and TRBJ2-7; 9 bases are shared with TRBD2. This CDR3 has 15 amino acids. Germline CDR1 and CDR2: MNHNY and SVGAGI (reference sequence). J was trimmed by 3 bases and V by 5 bases; bases with no gene match: 8. The DNA of the CDR3 is TGTGCCAGCAGTAAACCGGGACTAGCAATCTACGAGCAGTACTTC. Its translation is CASSKPGLAIYEQYF.

This clone was picked up a small number of times. The chain combines TRBV27 with TRBJ1-1, with D unresolved. The CDR3 is 13 residues long. Germline V lookup: CDR1 MNHEY, CDR2 SMNVEV (reference sequence). V gave up 4 bases and J gave up 1 base, with 7 bases separating them. This CDR3 reads CASSSVENTEAFF. The CDR3 coding sequence is TGTGCCAGCAGTTCGGTGGAGAACACTGAAGCTTTCTTT.

The chain uses TRBV5-1 and TRBJ2-1, with 9 bases that match TRBD2. The junction had 2 bases not matched to a gene; V was cut back by 0 bases and J by 7 bases. Germline CDR1 reads SGHRS; CDR2 reads YFSETQ. This CDR3 region has 14 residues. The CDR3 here is CASSLVAGGNEQFF. The CDR3 DNA reads as TGCGCCAGCAGCTTGGTGGCGGGAGGGAATGAGCAGTTCTTC.

The rearrangement links TRBV9 to TRBJ1-6, with a weak D call TRBD1 (5 bases). Germline CDR1 SGDLS, CDR2 YYNGEE. With 0 bases removed from V and 8 bases from J, the gap between germline ends came to 15 bases. The CDR3 loop spans 16 amino acids. The CDR3 bases are TGTGCCAGCAGCGTAGCTCCGGGGGGGATTTATTCACCCCTCCACTTT. Residues: CASSVAPGGIYSPLHF.

CDR3 nucleotides: TGTGCCAGCGTCAGTAGGGCAGTAAGGGACAATGAGCAGTTCTTC. Its protein product is CASVSRAVRDNEQFF. This rearrangement joins TRBV28 to TRBJ2-1; the D is unclear. The germline V gene encodes CDR1 MDHEN and CDR2 SYDVKM. The CDR3 runs to 15 residues. V lost 8 bases and J lost 5, with 19 bases in between.

V usage is TRBV28 and J usage is TRBJ1-1, with TRBD1 identical over 8 bases. The CDR3 covers 14 residues. The V gene's germline CDR1 is MDHEN and CDR2 SYDVKM. J lost 4 bases, V lost 4 bases, and 5 bases had no gene match. The CDR3 sequence: CASSSGQGGTEAFF. The CDR3 DNA reads as TGTGCCAGCAGTTCAGGACAGGGTGGCACTGAAGCTTTCTTT.

The chain has TRBV15 and TRBJ1-5; D gene unclear. Germline V gene sequence: CDR1 LNHNV, CDR2 YYDKDF (reference sequence). There are 14 residues in the CDR3. Trimming cost V 0 bases and J 3 bases, with 6 bases left between them. As DNA, the CDR3 is TGTGCCACCAGCAGAGATCTCGCCAATCAGCCCCAGCATTTT. It translates to CATSRDLANQPQHF. The whole variable domain, filled in from reference TRBV15 and TRBJ1-5, reads DAMVIQNPRYQVTQFGKPVTLSCSQTLNHNVMYWYQQKSSQAPKLLFHYYDKDFNNEADTPDNFQSRRPNTSFCFLDIRSPGLGDTAMYLCATSRDLANQPQHFGDGTRLSIL.

This clone was recorded only once. As DNA, the CDR3 is TGTGCCAGCAGCCATACTGACACCCTTAACTATGGCTACACCTTC. It encodes CASSHTDTLNYGYTF. J is TRBJ1-2 and V is TRBV5-4; D is uncertain. CDR3 length: 15 amino acids. Germline CDR1 SGHNT, CDR2 YYREEE (reference sequence). V lost 4 bases, J lost 1 base, and 14 bases lay in between.

V is TRBV28 and J is TRBJ1-2, with TRBD1 identical over 8 bases. CDR3 length equals 12 residues. J gave up 5 bases and V 10 bases, and 6 bases lay outside the gene matches. Germline-derived CDR1 and CDR2 are MDHEN and SYDVKM. CDR3 loop: CATPGQEYGYTF. CDR3 sequence (DNA): TGTGCCACACCGGGACAGGAGTATGGCTACACCTTC.

J is TRBJ2-1 and V is TRBV5-6; a weak D match, TRBD2 (6 bases). CDR3 length equals 15 residues. From germline, CDR1 is SGHDT and CDR2 YYEEEE. The V gene lost 4 bases and the J gene lost 7 bases, with 18 bases spanning the gap. The chain's CDR3 is CASSKLAKIGNEQFF. CDR3 DNA sequence: TGTGCCAGCAGCAAACTAGCTAAAATTGGTAATGAGCAGTTCTTC.

The J gene is TRBJ1-2, the V gene TRBV6-5, with 10 bases matching TRBD1. The germline CDR1 and CDR2 sequences are MNHEY and SVGAGI. The CDR3 runs 13 residues. Losses at the gene ends were 7 bases for V and 6 bases for J; bases not matched to a gene: 5. CDR3 sequence reads: CASKQGQGDGYTF. The DNA of the CDR3 is TGTGCCAGCAAACAAGGACAGGGGGATGGCTACACCTTC.

The rearrangement joins TRBV28 to TRBJ2-5; 9 bases line up with TRBD2. Per the germline V gene, CDR1 is MDHEN and CDR2 is SYDVKM. J was trimmed by 4 bases and V by 2 bases; bases with no gene match: 11. The CDR3 loop spans 17 amino acids. As DNA, the CDR3 is TGTGCCAGCAGTTTAACGGCTTTAGCGGGAGAGAGAGAGACCCAGTACTTC. Translation: CASSLTALAGERETQYF.

In its sample, this clone was seen a few times. The chain links TRBV7-9 to TRBJ1-3; a weak D match, TRBD1 (5 bases). The V gene's germline CDR1 is SEHNR and CDR2 FQNEAQ (reference sequence). The CDR3 covers 15 residues. The V end was cut by 2 bases, the J end by 8 bases, with 16 bases between. This CDR3 reads CASSLSAGILYTIYF. For the CDR3, the DNA is TGTGCCAGCAGCTTATCGGCAGGGATCTTGTACACCATATATTTT.

This CDR3 reads CASSLLVTGGVDEQYF. The CDR3 bases are TGTGCCAGCAGCTTACTGGTGACAGGGGGCGTCGACGAGCAGTACTTC. The gene calls are TRBV11-2 and TRBJ2-7; TRBD1 agrees at 10 bases. This CDR3 is 16 amino acids long. Trimming took 2 bases from V and 5 from J; bases not matched to a gene: 9. The germline gives CDR1 SGHAT, CDR2 FQNNGV.

The V gene is TRBV7-2, the J gene TRBJ1-3, with a tentative D call TRBD1 (6 bases). Germline V lookup: CDR1 SGHTA, CDR2 FQGNSA. The length of the CDR3 is 15 residues. The ends were cut back, 5 bases at V and 0 bases at J, with 11 bases in the middle. The CDR3 sequence: CASSRQQGSGNTIYF. CDR3 nucleotides: TGTGCCAGCAGCCGTCAACAGGGCTCTGGAAACACCATATATTTT. The whole variable domain, remainder taken from reference TRBV7-2 and TRBJ1-3, is GAGVSQSPSNKVTEKGKDVELRCDPISGHTALYWYRQSLGQGLEFLIYFQGNSAPDKSGLPSDRFSAERTGGSVSTLTIQRTQQEDSAVYLCASSRQQGSGNTIYFGEGSWLTVV.